A single sample gave rise to the 15 T cell receptor beta chains below, sequenced in a study of OX40 agonist ivuxolimab in advanced cancers. Produced via immunoSEQ multiplex PCR; TCRdb's table is partial and in-frame only. The sample records under 110,000 clones, 90% being singletons. Sequenced material: CD4+ or CD8+ T cells sorted from blood, taken in a trial of the OX40 agonist ivuxolimab. These receptors were collected from an adult with an advanced solid tumor such as melanoma, head and neck, liver or kidney cancer.

The chain couples TRBV2 to TRBJ2-5; D is ambiguous. The CDR3 covers 12 residues. The germline V and J ends were trimmed by 6 bases and 0 bases, with 5 bases remaining between them. Germline V lookup: CDR1 SNHLY, CDR2 FYNNEI. The CDR3 DNA reads TGTGCCAGCAGGATATACCAAGAGACCCAGTACTTC. Translating gives CASRIYQETQYF.

This rearrangement joins TRBV5-4 to TRBJ2-7, with 15 bases matching TRBD2. From germline, CDR1 is SGHNT and CDR2 YYREEE (reference sequence). J gave up 4 bases and V 4 bases, and 6 bases lay outside the gene matches. This CDR3 region has 16 residues. In nucleotides, the CDR3 is TGTGCCAGCAGCCGGACTAGCGGGGGGGCCTATTACGAGCAGTACTTC. Protein sequence: CASSRTSGGAYYEQYF. Full variable domain (outside the CDR3, taken from reference TRBV5-4 and TRBJ2-7): ETGVTQSPTHLIKTRGQQVTLRCSSQSGHNTVSWYQQALGQGPQFIFQYYREEENGRGNFPPRFSGLQFPNYSSELNVNALELDDSALYLCASSRTSGGAYYEQYFGPGTRLTVT.

The sample holds one count of this clone. The CDR3 spells CASSLVGGFTDTQYF. The CDR3 nucleotides read TGTGCCAGCAGTTTAGTCGGCGGGTTCACAGATACGCAGTATTTT. The rearrangement joins TRBV28 to TRBJ2-3; perhaps TRBD2 as D (5 bases). Per germline, CDR1 MDHEN and CDR2 SYDVKM. The CDR3 runs 15 residues. V lost 2 bases to trimming and J lost 2 bases, with 11 bases between them.

This rearrangement joins TRBV29-1 to TRBJ2-3; D remains unclear. Trimming took 2 bases from V and 0 from J, leaving 9 bases between them. Germline CDR1 and CDR2: SQVTM and ANQGSEA. The CDR3 contains 14 residues. The CDR3 DNA reads as TGCAGCGTTGAAACGGTGGTTAGCACAGATACGCAGTATTTT. Translated: CSVETVVSTDTQYF.

The chain employs TRBV7-9 and TRBJ1-6; no firm D call. The CDR3 runs to 13 residues. V lost 5 bases and J lost 8, with 10 bases in between. CDR1 and CDR2 from the germline V gene are SEHNR and FQNEAQ (reference sequence). In DNA form, the CDR3 reads TGTGCCAGCAGCCAAATCGAGTATTCACCCCTCCACTTT. Encoded protein: CASSQIEYSPLHF. Drawing the rest from reference TRBV7-9 and TRBJ1-6, the complete variable domain is DTGVSQNPRHKITKRGQNVTFRCDPISEHNRLYWYRQTLGQGPEFLTYFQNEAQLEKSRLLSDRFSAERPKGSFSTLEIQRTEQGDSAMYLCASSQIEYSPLHFGNGTRLTVT.

The chain is built from TRBV28 and TRBJ1-5; 9 nucleotides line up with TRBD1. Germline values: CDR1 MDHEN, CDR2 SYDVKM. The CDR3 is 16 amino acids. Trimming at V came to 4 bases and at J to 5 bases, leaving 9 bases not matched to a gene. CDR3 DNA sequence: TGTGCCAGCAGTTCCTACGACAGGGGGACGCATCAGCCCCAGCATTTT. Amino acid sequence: CASSSYDRGTHQPQHF. Full variable domain (outside the CDR3, taken from reference TRBV28 and TRBJ1-5): DVKVTQSSRYLVKRTGEKVFLECVQDMDHENMFWYRQDPGLGLRLIYFSYDVKMKEKGDIPEGYSVSREKKERFSLILESASTNQTSMYLCASSSYDRGTHQPQHFGDGTRLSIL.

The V and J genes are TRBV27 and TRBJ1-4, with D perhaps TRBD1 (5 bases). The CDR3 covers 16 residues. Trimming took 5 bases from V and 0 from J, leaving 13 bases between them. Germline assignment: CDR1 MNHEY and CDR2 SMNVEV (reference sequence). DNA for the CDR3: TGTGCCAGCAGTCTGGGACTCGACCCAACTAATGAAAAACTGTTTTTT. Translating it yields CASSLGLDPTNEKLFF.

This clone was counted a single time. The rearrangement links TRBV6-5 to TRBJ2-7; TRBD2 matches 8 bases. This CDR3 region has 14 residues. Germline CDR1 reads MNHEY; CDR2 reads SVGAGI. V trimming: 2 bases; J trimming: 6 bases; junction bases outside the gene matches: 6. In nucleotides, the CDR3 is TGTGCCAGCAGTTACGTCGGGGGGGCGCGCGAGCAGTACTTC. It translates to CASSYVGGAREQYF.

The V and J genes are TRBV5-6 and TRBJ1-1; weak D call: TRBD1 (5 bases). Germline V gene lookup returns CDR1 SGHDT and CDR2 YYEEEE. This CDR3 comprises 16 residues. V was trimmed by 4 bases and J by 2 bases, leaving 18 bases between them. The CDR3, as DNA: TGTGCCAGCAGCCCTAAGGAGGGGAGATCCAACACTGAAGCTTTCTTT. This encodes CASSPKEGRSNTEAFF.

The CDR3 DNA reads as TGCAGCGTTGGAGGGGGCAATCAGCCCCAGCATTTT. As protein: CSVGGGNQPQHF. V usage is TRBV29-1 and J usage is TRBJ1-5; a weak D match, TRBD1 (5 bases). The CDR3 spans 12 residues. Germline CDR1 is SQVTM and CDR2 is ANQGSEA. The germline V and J ends were trimmed by 4 bases and 2 bases, with 6 bases remaining between them.

The chain is built from TRBV6-1 and TRBJ2-5; no clear D gene. Trimming removed 3 bases from V and 0 bases from J, with 5 bases in between. The CDR3 is made up of 13 amino acids. In germline, CDR1 is MNHNS, CDR2 SASEGT. The CDR3 region is CASSDGYQETQYF. Here the CDR3 DNA reads TGTGCCAGCAGTGATGGGTACCAAGAGACCCAGTACTTC.

This chain links TRBV7-3 with TRBJ2-3, with 14 bases aligning to TRBD2. V lost 5 bases, J lost 7 bases, and 11 bases stayed unmatched. CDR3 length: 17 residues. Germline V gene data show CDR1 as SGHTA and CDR2 as FQGTGA. The CDR3 DNA reads as TGTGCCAGCAGCCCTCTACCGACTAGCGGGGGGGCTAATACGCAGTATTTT. It encodes CASSPLPTSGGANTQYF.

The CDR3 here is CASSLGGGGMNTEAFF. The CDR3 DNA reads as TGTGCCAGCAGCCTTGGAGGGGGGGGAATGAACACTGAAGCTTTCTTT. The chain couples TRBV5-4 to TRBJ1-1, with D perhaps matching TRBD1 (6 bases). CDR1 is SGHNT, CDR2 YYREEE, per germline (reference sequence). The CDR3 loop spans 16 amino acids. Trimming cost V 4 bases and J 0 bases, with 16 bases left between them.

V usage is TRBV6-5 and J usage is TRBJ1-2; D unclear. Germline assignment: CDR1 MNHEY and CDR2 SVGAGI. The CDR3 runs to 12 residues. The V end was cut by 6 bases, the J end by 8 bases, with 13 bases between. The CDR3 protein is CASSSTLEGYTF. Written as DNA, the CDR3 is TGTGCCAGCAGCTCTACTCTCGAAGGCTACACCTTC.

The chain has TRBV4-1 and TRBJ1-2; D uncertain. Trimming removed 0 bases from V and 11 bases from J, with 10 bases in between. The CDR3 totals 12 residues. Germline V gene sequence: CDR1 MGHRA, CDR2 YSYEKL. CDR3 nucleotides: TGCGCCAGCAGCCAAGATGGGCTACGATACACCTTC. This gives the protein CASSQDGLRYTF.